Below are 29 T cell receptor beta chains sequenced from a single sample in a study of CD8+CD57+ T cells in acquired aplastic anemia. Profiling that covered TCR beta VDJ and CDR3 relied on genomic DNA as its template. TCRdb re-called the reads with MiXCR, one entry per CDR3 protein. The table includes some 150,000 distinct CDR3 sequences, 41% detected once. The sequencing sample was made of sorted CD4+, CD8+, or CD8+CD57+ T cells (not recorded which) from PBMCs. The receptor set was obtained from a human donor in good health, serving as a control.

The chain carries TRBV24-1 and TRBJ2-7; 7 bases match TRBD2. V gave up 9 bases and J gave up 2 bases; unmatched junction bases: 9. The CDR3 length is 14 residues. Germline assignment: CDR1 KGHDR and CDR2 SFDVKD. CDR3 coding DNA: TGTGCCACCGGGCAGGGAGGGCAGCCCTACGAGCAGTACTTC. Translated, it gives CATGQGGQPYEQYF.

The V gene is TRBV5-1, the J gene TRBJ2-5; 10 bases align to TRBD1. The J segment lost 3 bases and the V segment lost 4 bases, leaving 6 bases of the junction unmatched. Germline V CDR1 and CDR2: SGHRS, YFSETQ. This CDR3 is built from 15 residues. The CDR3 loop reads CASSLGQGSEETQYF. The CDR3 DNA reads as TGCGCCAGCAGCCTGGGACAGGGGAGTGAAGAGACCCAGTACTTC.

This clonotype was seen repeatedly, ten times or more. The gene calls are TRBV24-1 and TRBJ2-2; D is perhaps TRBD1 or TRBD2 (7 bases each). This CDR3 has 13 residues. V was pared by 9 bases and J by 6 bases, with 13 bases between. Germline values: CDR1 KGHDR, CDR2 SFDVKD. The CDR3, as DNA: TGTGCCACCGAACCAGGGGGGGCCGGGGAGCTGTTTTTT. Translated, it gives CATEPGGAGELFF.

There are a few counts of this clonotype. The genes are TRBV20-1 and TRBJ1-1, with D perhaps TRBD1 (5 bases). CDR1 is DFQATT and CDR2 is SNEGSKA in the germline V gene (reference sequence). Trimming shortened V by 3 bases and J by 3 bases, and 17 bases separated the two germline ends. This CDR3 is 15 amino acids long. Here the CDR3 DNA reads TGCAGTGCTAGGTGGCTAGCGGGAGGGGACACTGAAGCTTTCTTT. Its protein product is CSARWLAGGDTEAFF.

This clonotype was picked up many times. The V and J genes are TRBV19 and TRBJ2-1; 7 bases align to TRBD1. CDR1 is LNHDA, CDR2 SQIVND, per germline (reference sequence). Germline trimming cut 2 bases from V and 7 bases from J; bases unmatched to any gene: 17. The CDR3 consists of 18 residues. The CDR3 DNA is TGTGCCAGTAGTATAAGGGGGCTGGGTGGGGGCATGGTAAATGAGCAGTTCTTC. Translation: CASSIRGLGGGMVNEQFF.

This chain links TRBV20-1 with TRBJ2-7; 9 nucleotides match TRBD1. The ends lost 6 bases at V and 6 bases at J; junction bases unmatched: 15. Germline CDR1 and CDR2: DFQATT and SNEGSKA (reference sequence). The CDR3 sequence is 15 residues long. The CDR3 region has the DNA TGCAGTGCCAGAACCCTCACGGGACAGGGCGGCGAGCAGTACTTC. This encodes CSARTLTGQGGEQYF.

This clonotype has at least ten counts. The CDR3 bases are TGTGCCAGCAGCCCCACTATGGGGGAAACCACTGAAGCTTTCTTT. Residues: CASSPTMGETTEAFF. The chain has TRBV5-4 and TRBJ1-1, with a tentative D call TRBD1 (5 bases). Germline values: CDR1 SGHNT, CDR2 YYREEE (reference sequence). V lost 4 bases and J 4 bases, leaving 17 bases between the germline ends. The length of the CDR3 is 15 residues. The variable domain in full, completed from reference TRBV5-4 and TRBJ1-1, reads ETGVTQSPTHLIKTRGQQVTLRCSSQSGHNTVSWYQQALGQGPQFIFQYYREEENGRGNFPPRFSGLQFPNYSSELNVNALELDDSALYLCASSPTMGETTEAFFGQGTRLTVV.

Many counts were recorded for this clonotype. The chain carries TRBV2 and TRBJ2-3, with D perhaps matching TRBD1 (5 bases). Looked up from germline, CDR1 is SNHLY and CDR2 is FYNNEI. V lost 6 bases and J 4 bases, leaving 14 bases between the germline ends. The CDR3 is made up of 14 amino acids. The CDR3 nucleotides read TGTGCCAGCAGGGGGCGAACGGTTGCAGATACGCAGTATTTT. Its protein is CASRGRTVADTQYF.

This clonotype showed up many times. This chain joins TRBV10-3 and TRBJ2-3; D gene uncertain. V gave up 10 bases and J gave up 3 bases, with 14 bases separating them. The CDR3 is 13 residues long. The V gene's germline CDR1 is ENHRY and CDR2 SYGVKD. CDR3 residues: CATNERRTDTQYF. The DNA for the CDR3 is TGTGCCACCAACGAAAGACGGACAGATACGCAGTATTTT.

This clonotype was detected a few times. The chain uses TRBV2 and TRBJ2-3; D is ambiguous. The CDR3 is 14 amino acids. Trimming pared 8 bases from V and 4 bases from J, leaving 16 bases between. CDR1 is SNHLY and CDR2 is FYNNEI in the germline V gene. The CDR3 loop is CASSPPPVPDTQYF. The DNA for the CDR3 is TGTGCCAGCTCCCCGCCTCCTGTCCCAGATACGCAGTATTTT. Combining the CDR3 with reference TRBV2 and TRBJ2-3 gives the whole variable domain EPEVTQTPSHQVTQMGQEVILRCVPISNHLYFYWYRQILGQKVEFLVSFYNNEISEKSEIFDDQFSVERPDGSNFTLKIRSTKLEDSAMYFCASSPPPVPDTQYFGPGTRLTVL.

This clonotype was seen once. The chain joins TRBV15 to TRBJ1-6; the D gene is possibly TRBD1 (5 bases). The CDR3 extends over 17 amino acids. The V and J ends lost 0 bases and 5 bases respectively, with 14 bases between them. Germline CDR1 reads LNHNV; CDR2 reads YYDKDF (reference sequence). The CDR3 sequence is CATSRDGVGGDNSPLHF. The CDR3 nucleotides read TGTGCCACCAGCAGAGATGGGGTTGGGGGGGATAATTCACCCCTCCACTTT.

This rearrangement joins TRBV2 to TRBJ2-3; 9 bases are a match to TRBD2. The CDR3 runs to 14 residues. CDR1 is SNHLY, CDR2 FYNNEI, per germline. Trimming took 8 bases from V and 3 from J; bases not matched to a gene: 6. DNA for the CDR3: TGTGCCAGCGGGAGCGGGGGGCAGACAGATACGCAGTATTTT. Translated, it gives CASGSGGQTDTQYF.

Regarding this clonotype: Without the conserved terminal phenylalanine or tryptophan, this CDR3 likely stems from a read error. The chain combines TRBV13 with TRBJ2-7, with unresolved D. Germline V CDR1 and CDR2: PRHDT, FYEKMQ (reference sequence). The CDR3 length is 14 residues. Trimming removed 6 bases at V and 3 bases at J, with 15 bases between. The CDR3 sequence: CASRVPGSSYEQYL. The DNA for the CDR3 is TGTGCCAGCAGAGTCCCCGGATCGAGCTACGAGCAGTACCTC.

This clonotype was observed many times. The V call is TRBV12-3 or TRBV12-4, the J call TRBJ2-7, with TRBD2 identical over 9 bases. This CDR3 is 15 amino acids long. V was pared by 6 bases and J by 5 bases, with 11 bases of the junction left unmatched. CDR3 nucleotides: TGTGCCAGCAGAGACGCGGGGGGGCCTTTCCACGAGCAGTACTTC. Translated: CASRDAGGPFHEQYF.

This clonotype has a count of ten or more. The chain recombines TRBV5-1 with TRBJ2-5; D tentatively reads TRBD1 or TRBD2 (6 bases each). Germline CDR1 reads SGHRS; CDR2 reads YFSETQ. CDR3 length: 14 amino acids. Trimming shortened V by 1 base and J by 2 bases, and 9 bases separated the two germline ends. CDR3 bases: TGCGCCAGCAGCTTGCGGAGGGGGCAAGAGACCCAGTACTTC. This sequence encodes CASSLRRGQETQYF.

The chain uses TRBV7-9 and TRBJ2-7; 10 bases fit TRBD2. Germline V CDR1 and CDR2: SEHNR, FQNEAQ (reference sequence). J gave up 6 bases and V 4 bases, and 6 bases lay outside the gene matches. The CDR3 is 14 residues long. Here the CDR3 reads CASSSSGRRGEQYF. In DNA, the CDR3 is TGTGCCAGCAGCTCTAGCGGGAGAAGAGGCGAGCAGTACTTC.

The chain uses TRBV10-2 and TRBJ2-5, with D possibly being TRBD1 or TRBD2 (5 bases each). The germline V and J ends were trimmed by 6 bases and 9 bases, with 17 bases remaining between them. Germline V gene sequence: CDR1 WSHSY, CDR2 SAAADI. The CDR3 consists of 13 residues. The DNA of the CDR3 is TGCGCCAGCAGCCCGGGGCATGTTAAGGCCCAGTACTTC. Its protein is CASSPGHVKAQYF.

The J gene is TRBJ2-7, the V gene TRBV7-2; tentative D call: TRBD1 (6 bases). CDR3 length equals 13 residues. The germline CDR1 and CDR2 sequences are SGHTA and FQGNSA. The V and J ends lost 7 bases and 5 bases respectively, with 15 bases between them. The CDR3 protein is CASNRRQDDEQYF. The CDR3 bases are TGTGCCAGCAACCGGAGACAGGACGACGAGCAGTACTTC.

This clonotype occurred many times. The chain has TRBV20-1 and TRBJ2-1, with 9 bases aligning to TRBD1. Germline CDR1 is DFQATT and CDR2 is SNEGSKA (reference sequence). The CDR3 is 14 residues long. V shed 2 bases, J shed 8 bases, and the junction held 7 bases outside the gene matches. As DNA, the CDR3 is TGCAGTGCTAGAAAACAGGGGGCTTTCCATGAGCAGTTCTTC. This sequence encodes CSARKQGAFHEQFF.

This clonotype was seen more than once but under ten times. In nucleotides, the CDR3 is TGCAGTGCTAGAGATGTGCGACAGACAAATCAGCCCCAGCATTTT. It specifies CSARDVRQTNQPQHF. The gene calls are TRBV20-1 and TRBJ1-5; a possible D gene is TRBD1 (5 bases). CDR1 and CDR2 (germline): DFQATT, SNEGSKA (reference sequence). The ends were cut back, 0 bases at V and 4 bases at J, with 13 bases in the middle. The CDR3 length is 15 residues.

This clonotype came up a few times. The conserved phenylalanine or tryptophan is not found at the CDR3 terminus, so this likely reflects a read error. The gene calls are TRBV9 and TRBJ1-4, with 7 bases aligning to TRBD1. The V gene's germline CDR1 is SGDLS and CDR2 YYNGEE. The CDR3 contains 14 residues. V trimming: 2 bases; J trimming: 8 bases; junction bases outside the gene matches: 6. DNA of the CDR3: TGTGCCAGCAGCGTCCAGGGGGGCGGGGAAAAACTGTTTCTT. Amino acid sequence: CASSVQGGGEKLFL.

This clonotype was seen many times. J is TRBJ2-4 and V is TRBV7-9; D possibly corresponds to TRBD1 (6 bases). V dropped 5 bases and J dropped 7 bases, with 18 bases sitting between them. The CDR3 consists of 15 residues. Germline CDR1 and CDR2: SEHNR and FQNEAQ (reference sequence). CDR3 residues: CASSVAKTQGNIQYF. The CDR3 DNA follows: TGTGCCAGCAGCGTGGCAAAAACTCAGGGGAACATTCAGTACTTC.

This clonotype came up many times. V gene TRBV5-1 combines with J gene TRBJ1-4, with 9 nucleotides matching TRBD1. The CDR3 covers 14 residues. V was pared by 4 bases and J by 8 bases, with 6 bases of the junction left unmatched. From germline, CDR1 is SGHRS and CDR2 YFSETQ. This chain's CDR3 is CASSLGTGREKLFF. The CDR3 bases are TGCGCCAGCAGCCTCGGGACAGGGCGGGAAAAACTGTTTTTT.

In this sample, this clonotype turned up once. A much larger clonotype is one base distant, so this may be a read error. CDR3 protein: CASSQRNSDAQYF. The CDR3 DNA reads TGTGCCAGCAGCCAAAGAAATTCAGATGCGCAGTATTTT. V usage is TRBV3-1 and J usage is TRBJ2-3; no definite D call. In germline, CDR1 is LGHDT, CDR2 YNNKEL (reference sequence). The CDR3 sequence is 13 residues long.

The rearrangement links TRBV24-1 to TRBJ1-5; TRBD1 matches at 8 bases. The CDR3 is made up of 15 amino acids. CDR1 is KGHDR, CDR2 SFDVKD, per germline. V lost 4 bases, J lost 5 bases, and 6 bases stayed unmatched. In DNA form, the CDR3 reads TGTGCCACCAGTGACAGGGGCAGGGGGCATCAGCCCCAGCATTTT. Translated: CATSDRGRGHQPQHF.

Note on this clonotype: An end of the junction does not agree with germline; a read error may underlie this. V gene TRBV25-1 combines with J gene TRBJ1-1, with D perhaps TRBD1 (5 bases). The CDR3 length is 14 residues. Germline assignment: CDR1 MGHDK and CDR2 SYGVNS. CDR3 region: CASSERGGSTEAFF. CDR3 DNA sequence: TGCGCCAGCAGTGAGAGGGGCGGGAGCACTGAAGCTTTCTTT.

This chain connects TRBV24-1 to TRBJ2-7; 8 nucleotides agree with TRBD2. Germline V gives CDR1 KGHDR, CDR2 SFDVKD. This CDR3 is 13 amino acids long. V gave up 7 bases and J gave up 3 bases; unmatched junction bases: 4. The CDR3 spells CATSGTSGYEQYF. The CDR3 bases are TGTGCCACCAGCGGCACTAGCGGCTACGAGCAGTACTTC.

This clonotype was detected ten times or more. This chain connects TRBV7-9 to TRBJ1-1, with D maybe TRBD1 (5 bases). The V and J ends lost 1 base and 3 bases respectively, with 9 bases between them. Germline-derived CDR1 and CDR2 are SEHNR and FQNEAQ (reference sequence). The CDR3 contains 14 residues. CDR3 DNA: TGTGCCAGCAGCTTAGGAGCAGGGTACACTGAAGCTTTCTTT. It is translated as CASSLGAGYTEAFF.

This clonotype was seen a few times. This chain connects TRBV27 to TRBJ1-6; D unresolved. CDR3 length equals 16 residues. The germline V gene encodes CDR1 MNHEY and CDR2 SMNVEV (reference sequence). Deletions cut 5 bases from V and 4 bases from J, with 15 bases between. CDR3 nucleotides: TGTGCCAGCAGTCCCACCAGCCAGTTTTATAATTCACCCCTCCACTTT. Protein product: CASSPTSQFYNSPLHF.